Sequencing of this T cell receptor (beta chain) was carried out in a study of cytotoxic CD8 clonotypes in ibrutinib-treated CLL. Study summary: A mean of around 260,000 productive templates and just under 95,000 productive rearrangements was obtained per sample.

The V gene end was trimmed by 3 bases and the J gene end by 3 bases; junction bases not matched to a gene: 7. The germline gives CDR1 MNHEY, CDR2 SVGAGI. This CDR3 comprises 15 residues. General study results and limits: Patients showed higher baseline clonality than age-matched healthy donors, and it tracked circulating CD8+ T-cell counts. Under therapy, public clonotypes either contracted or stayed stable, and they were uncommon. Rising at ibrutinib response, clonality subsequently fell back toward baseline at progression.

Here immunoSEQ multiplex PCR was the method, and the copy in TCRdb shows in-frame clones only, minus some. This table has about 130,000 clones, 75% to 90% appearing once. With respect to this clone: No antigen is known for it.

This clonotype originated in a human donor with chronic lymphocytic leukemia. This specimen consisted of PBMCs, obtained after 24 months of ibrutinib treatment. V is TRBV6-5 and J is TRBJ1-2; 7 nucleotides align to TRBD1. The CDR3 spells CASSYRQGGDYGYTF. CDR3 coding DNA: TGTGCCAGCAGTTATAGACAGGGTGGCGACTATGGCTACACCTTC.